This T cell receptor beta chain was found in a study of T-cell reconstitution after alpha-beta-depleted transplantation in children. This sample's TCRbeta library carried unique molecular identifier barcodes. TCRdb reprocessed the PCR reads via MiXCR and lists one record per CDR3 protein. The sample yields around 94,000 distinct CDR3 sequences, 7% to 8% seen once. Points from the study as a whole: It was surviving recipient T cells and thymic progenitors that gave some patients high TCRbeta diversity at day 60. At one year after transplant, newly produced T cells mostly accounted for T-cell counts and diversity. Where alpha-beta T cells came from about two months after transplant was reportedly several hundred expanded graft clones.

This clonotype came up a few times. The antigen is not known. CDR3 length: 13 amino acids. Germline V gene data show CDR1 as LNHDA and CDR2 as SQIVND (reference sequence). The V and J ends lost 5 bases and 0 bases respectively, with 6 bases between them. The chain links TRBV19 to TRBJ2-3; D is unresolved. The receptor was isolated from a boy between 2 and 10 years old with acute lymphoblastic leukemia, due to receive a stem cell transplant. The specimen comprised PBMCs, sampled before TCRalphabeta/CD19-depleted stem cell transplant. CDR3 sequence reads: CASSLQSTDTQYF. The DNA for the CDR3 is TGTGCCAGTAGTCTTCAGAGCACAGATACGCAGTATTTT.